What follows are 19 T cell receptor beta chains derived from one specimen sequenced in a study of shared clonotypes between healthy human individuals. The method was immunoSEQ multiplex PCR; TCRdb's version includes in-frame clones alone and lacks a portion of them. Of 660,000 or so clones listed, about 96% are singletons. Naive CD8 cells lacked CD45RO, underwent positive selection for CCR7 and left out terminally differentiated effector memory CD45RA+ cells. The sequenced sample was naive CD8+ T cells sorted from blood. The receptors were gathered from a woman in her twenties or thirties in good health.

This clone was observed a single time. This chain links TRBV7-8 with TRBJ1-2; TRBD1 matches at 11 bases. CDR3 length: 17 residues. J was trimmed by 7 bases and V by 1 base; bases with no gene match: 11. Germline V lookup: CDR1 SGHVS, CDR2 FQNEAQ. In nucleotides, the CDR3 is TGTGCCAGCAGCTTAGAGGTTGGGGGACAGGGGGTTCTTGGCTACACCTTC. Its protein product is CASSLEVGGQGVLGYTF.

In nucleotides, the CDR3 is TGTGCCATCAGTGACGGACAAACCTACAATGAGCAGTTCTTC. Amino acids: CAISDGQTYNEQFF. J is TRBJ2-1 and V is TRBV10-3; tentatively, D is TRBD1 (5 bases). In germline, CDR1 is ENHRY, CDR2 SYGVKD. V was shortened by 3 bases and J by 2 bases, with 8 bases between the two germline ends. The CDR3 is 14 amino acids.

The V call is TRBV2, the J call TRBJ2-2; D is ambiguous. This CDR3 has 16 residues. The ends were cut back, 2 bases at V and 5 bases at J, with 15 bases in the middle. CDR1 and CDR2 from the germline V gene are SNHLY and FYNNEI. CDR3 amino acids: CASSEIPSPLTGELFF. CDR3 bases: TGTGCCAGCAGTGAAATCCCCTCGCCCCTGACCGGGGAGCTGTTTTTT.

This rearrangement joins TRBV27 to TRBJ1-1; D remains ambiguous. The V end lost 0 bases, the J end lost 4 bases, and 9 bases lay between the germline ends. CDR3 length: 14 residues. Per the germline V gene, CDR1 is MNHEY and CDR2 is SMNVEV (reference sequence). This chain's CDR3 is CASSLSAGITEAFF. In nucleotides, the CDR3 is TGTGCCAGCAGTTTATCAGCGGGGATCACTGAAGCTTTCTTT.

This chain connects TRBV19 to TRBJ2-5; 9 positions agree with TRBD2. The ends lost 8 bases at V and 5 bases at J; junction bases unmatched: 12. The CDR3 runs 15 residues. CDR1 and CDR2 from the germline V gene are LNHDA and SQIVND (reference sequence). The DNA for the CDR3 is TGTGCCAGTGCTGCGCTAGCGGGATTAAGGGAGACCCAGTACTTC. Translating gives CASAALAGLRETQYF.

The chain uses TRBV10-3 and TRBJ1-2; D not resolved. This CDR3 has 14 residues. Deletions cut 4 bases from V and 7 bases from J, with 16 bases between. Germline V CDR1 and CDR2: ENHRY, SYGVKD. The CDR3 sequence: CAISAPGEGAGYTF. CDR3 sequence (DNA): TGTGCCATCAGTGCCCCGGGAGAAGGAGCTGGCTACACCTTC.

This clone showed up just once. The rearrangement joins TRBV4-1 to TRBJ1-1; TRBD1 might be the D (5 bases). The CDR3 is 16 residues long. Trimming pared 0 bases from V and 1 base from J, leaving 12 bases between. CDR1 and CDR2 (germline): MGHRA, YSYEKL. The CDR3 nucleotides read TGCGCCAGCAGCCAAGATGCAGGGCAGGGGAACACTGAAGCTTTCTTT. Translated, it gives CASSQDAGQGNTEAFF.

The CDR3 region is CASSARDRGYEQYF. CDR3 DNA: TGTGCCAGTAGTGCACGGGACAGGGGGTACGAGCAGTACTTC. The chain couples TRBV19 to TRBJ2-7, with 11 positions matching TRBD1. V dropped 5 bases and J dropped 4; count of bases not matched to a gene: 4. CDR1 and CDR2 (germline): LNHDA, SQIVND (reference sequence). The CDR3 has 14 residues. The full variable domain, completed using reference TRBV19 and TRBJ2-7, is DGGITQSPKYLFRKEGQNVTLSCEQNLNHDAMYWYRQDPGQGLRLIYYSQIVNDFQKGDIAEGYSVSREKKESFPLTVTSAQKNPTAFYLCASSARDRGYEQYFGPGTRLTVT.

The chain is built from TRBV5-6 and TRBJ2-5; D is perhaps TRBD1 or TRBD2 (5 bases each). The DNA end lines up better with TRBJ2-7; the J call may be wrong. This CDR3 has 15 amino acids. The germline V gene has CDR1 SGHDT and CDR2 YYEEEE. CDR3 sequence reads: CASSHQEGINFEQYF. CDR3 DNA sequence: TGTGCCAGCAGCCACCAAGAGGGGATAAATTTCGAGCAGTACTTC.

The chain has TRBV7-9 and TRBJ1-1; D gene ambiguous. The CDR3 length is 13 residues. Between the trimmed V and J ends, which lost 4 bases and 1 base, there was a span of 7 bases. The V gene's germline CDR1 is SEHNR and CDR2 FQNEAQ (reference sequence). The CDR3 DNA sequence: TGTGCCAGCAGCTCAAAGGAGAACACTGAAGCTTTCTTT. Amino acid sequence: CASSSKENTEAFF. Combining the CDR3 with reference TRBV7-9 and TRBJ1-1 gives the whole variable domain DTGVSQNPRHKITKRGQNVTFRCDPISEHNRLYWYRQTLGQGPEFLTYFQNEAQLEKSRLLSDRFSAERPKGSFSTLEIQRTEQGDSAMYLCASSSKENTEAFFGQGTRLTVV.

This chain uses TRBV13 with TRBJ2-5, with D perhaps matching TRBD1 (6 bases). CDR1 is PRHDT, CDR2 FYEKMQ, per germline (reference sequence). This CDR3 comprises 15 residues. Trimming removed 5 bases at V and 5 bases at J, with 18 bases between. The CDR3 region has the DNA TGTGCCAGCAGCAGCTCGGGACACCGAGGGGAGACCCAGTACTTC. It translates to CASSSSGHRGETQYF.

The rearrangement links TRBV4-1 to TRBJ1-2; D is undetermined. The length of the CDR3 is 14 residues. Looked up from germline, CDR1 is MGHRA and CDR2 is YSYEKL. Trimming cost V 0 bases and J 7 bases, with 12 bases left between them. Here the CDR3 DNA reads TGCGCCAGCAGCCAAGATTGGGTAAGAGCTGGCTACACCTTC. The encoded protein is CASSQDWVRAGYTF.

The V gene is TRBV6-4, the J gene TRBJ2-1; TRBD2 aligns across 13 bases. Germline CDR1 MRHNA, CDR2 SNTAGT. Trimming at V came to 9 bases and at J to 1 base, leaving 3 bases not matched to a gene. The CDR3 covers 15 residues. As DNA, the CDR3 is TGTGCCAGAGGACTAGCGGGAGAATCCTACAATGAGCAGTTCTTC. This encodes CARGLAGESYNEQFF.

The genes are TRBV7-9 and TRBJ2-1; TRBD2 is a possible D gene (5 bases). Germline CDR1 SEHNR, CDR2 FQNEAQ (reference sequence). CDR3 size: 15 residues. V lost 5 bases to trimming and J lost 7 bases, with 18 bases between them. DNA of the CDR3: TGTGCCAGCAGCCAACTCGGGGTCCCCTGGAATGAGCAGTTCTTC. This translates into CASSQLGVPWNEQFF.

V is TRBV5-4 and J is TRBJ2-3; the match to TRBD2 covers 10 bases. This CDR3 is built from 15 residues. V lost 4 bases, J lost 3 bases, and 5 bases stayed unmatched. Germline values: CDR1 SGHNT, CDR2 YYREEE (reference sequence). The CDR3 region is CASSRRTSGTDTQYF. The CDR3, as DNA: TGTGCCAGCAGCCGCAGGACTAGCGGAACAGATACGCAGTATTTT.

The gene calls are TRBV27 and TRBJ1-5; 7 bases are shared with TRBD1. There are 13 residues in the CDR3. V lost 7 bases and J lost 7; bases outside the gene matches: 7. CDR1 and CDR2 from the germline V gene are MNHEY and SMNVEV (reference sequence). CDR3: CASTTGLGQPQHF. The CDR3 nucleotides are TGTGCCAGCACGACAGGGTTGGGACAGCCCCAGCATTTT.

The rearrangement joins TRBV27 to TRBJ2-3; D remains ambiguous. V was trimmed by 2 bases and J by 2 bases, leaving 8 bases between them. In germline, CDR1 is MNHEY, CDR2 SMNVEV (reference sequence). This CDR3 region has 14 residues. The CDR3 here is CASSLISLTDTQYF. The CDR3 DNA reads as TGTGCCAGCAGTTTAATTAGCCTCACAGATACGCAGTATTTT.

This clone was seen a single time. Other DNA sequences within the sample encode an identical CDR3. CDR3 amino acids: CASSLAPNTGELFF. The CDR3 bases are TGTGCCAGCAGCTTAGCGCCGAACACCGGGGAGCTGTTTTTT. The rearrangement joins TRBV7-9 to TRBJ2-2; D not certain. Per germline, CDR1 SEHNR and CDR2 FQNEAQ (reference sequence). V lost 0 bases, J lost 0 bases, and 2 bases lay in between. The CDR3 runs to 14 residues.

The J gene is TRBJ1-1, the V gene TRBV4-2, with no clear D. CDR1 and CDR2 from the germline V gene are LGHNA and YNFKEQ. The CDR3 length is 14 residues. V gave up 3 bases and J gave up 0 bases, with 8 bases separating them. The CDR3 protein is CASSHPSMNTEAFF. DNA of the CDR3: TGTGCCAGCAGCCACCCGAGTATGAACACTGAAGCTTTCTTT.